This T cell receptor (beta chain) was identified during a study of blood T cell repertoires in COVID-19. As for the study in general: Acute and convalescent COVID-19 samples came from the United States, Italy and Spain.

This clone was seen only once. Sequencing was performed with immunoSEQ multiplex PCR; in TCRdb, only in-frame clones are kept and a portion is missing. The table has around 160,000 clones, roughly 88% seen once; the top ten hold less than 2.5%. Specimen: peripheral blood. This TCR came from a young man with acute or convalescent COVID-19.

The CDR3 sequence: CASSSDRGPGEQYF. In DNA, the CDR3 is TGTGCCAGCAGCTCCGACAGGGGGCCGGGGGAGCAGTACTTC. This chain joins TRBV7-9 and TRBJ2-7, with TRBD1 matching over 10 bases. Looked up from germline, CDR1 is SEHNR and CDR2 is FQNEAQ (reference sequence). This CDR3 contains 14 residues. V trimming: 4 bases; J trimming: 7 bases; junction bases outside the gene matches: 7.